This TCR beta chain came from a study of T-cell memory formation after mild COVID-19. The overall study: For the most part, TCR clusters were specific to one donor.

TCRdb itself ran the 5' RACE reads through MiXCR, one entry per CDR3 protein. The sample has about 470,000 distinct CDR3 sequences, more than 20% seen once. This clonotype was counted a few times. V was pared by 6 bases and J by 5 bases, with 7 bases of the junction left unmatched. Germline values: CDR1 KGHDR, CDR2 SFDVKD. This CDR3 spans 14 amino acids. Sequenced material: PBMCs or a T cell subset sorted from them (not recorded which). The receptor's source is an adult woman who had mild COVID-19 (a few samples of this study predate the infection). Cell type and time point are not known. The chain is built from TRBV24-1 and TRBJ2-5; 8 bases align to TRBD1. CDR3 region: CATSSRGRGETQYF. The CDR3 coding sequence is TGTGCCACCAGTTCCAGGGGGCGCGGGGAGACCCAGTACTTC.